A selection of T cell receptor beta chains follows, all from one sample in a study of blood T cells in healthy people across ages. TCRdb passed the 5' RACE reads through MiXCR, listing each CDR3 protein once. The table records about 1.7 million distinct CDR3 sequences, approximately 28% of them present only once. Sequenced sample: blood. These receptors were collected from a woman aged 25 to 39 in good health. Both conserved end residues are part of each CDR3. D genes are given only for firm matches. Clone size is not always given. Where it is, it says once, few, many or a class for expanded clones.

J | size | V | D | DNA | CDR3
TRBJ2-3 | NA | TRBV20-1 | TRBD2 | TGCAGTGCTAGAGAGAGCGGGACTACTCAGGATACGCAGTATTTT | CSARESGTTQDTQYF
TRBJ2-7 | few | TRBV7-2 | NA | TGTGCCAGCAGCTTGAGACTGACGGGTTTACAGGCCTACGAGCAGTACTTC | CASSLRLTGLQAYEQYF
TRBJ1-2 | NA | TRBV3-1 | NA | TGTGCCAGCAGAAGGGCCGGGACGGGCAAGAACTATGGCTACACCTTC | CASRRAGTGKNYGYTF
TRBJ2-3 | NA | TRBV9 | TRBD1 | TGTGCCAGCAGCGGGACAGGGGGCGCGATCGGCACAGATACGCAGTATTTT | CASSGTGGAIGTDTQYF
TRBJ2-3 | many | TRBV5-1 | TRBD2 | TGCGCCAGCAGGAGAGGAGCGGGAGCCACAGATACGCAGTATTTT | CASRRGAGATDTQYF
TRBJ1-1 | few | TRBV11-2 | NA | TGTGCCAGCAGCCCCCGACAGGATATGACTGAAGCTTTCTTT | CASSPRQDMTEAFF
TRBJ2-3 | NA | TRBV10-3 | TRBD2 | TGTGCCATCAGCCCTCGGACTAGTCTTGACACAGATACGCAGTATTTT | CAISPRTSLDTDTQYF
TRBJ1-2 | few | TRBV6-5 | TRBD1 | TGTGCCAGCAGTTCCAGACAGGGGTTGGACTATGGCTACACCTTC | CASSSRQGLDYGYTF
TRBJ2-1 | many | TRBV3-1 | NA | TGTGCCAGCAGCCAAGATGCGAGGTACAATGAGCAGTTCTTC | CASSQDARYNEQFF
TRBJ2-3 | NA | TRBV29-1 | NA | TGCAGCGTTGGGTCTATGTCCATCACAGATACGCAGTATTTT | CSVGSMSITDTQYF
TRBJ2-3 | many | TRBV7-2 | NA | TGTGCCAGCAGCCAAAGGACTCAGACAGATACGCAGTATTTT | CASSQRTQTDTQYF
TRBJ1-2 | many | TRBV5-1 | NA | TGCGCCAGCAGCTTGGAAGGGAGGGAAGACTATGGCTACACCTTC | CASSLEGREDYGYTF
TRBJ2-1 | NA | TRBV3-1 | TRBD2 | TGTGCCAGCAGCCAAGAAAGCGGGGGCCAAAACAATGAGCAGTTCTTC | CASSQESGGQNNEQFF
TRBJ2-7 | NA | TRBV27 | NA | TGTGCCAGTTTGGGTAATGGCTACGAGCAGTACTTC | CASLGNGYEQYF
TRBJ2-1 | many | TRBV9 | NA | TGTGCCAGCAGCGTAGTTGGGGGCGAGCAGTTCTTC | CASSVVGGEQFF
TRBJ2-1 | many | TRBV6-5 | TRBD2 | TGTGCCAGCAGCGACGACGGCGGGAGCTCCTACAATGAGCAGTTCTTC | CASSDDGGSSYNEQFF
TRBJ2-7 | NA | TRBV6-1 | NA | TGTGCCAGCACTTCCAGGGGCTACGAGCAGTACTTC | CASTSRGYEQYF
TRBJ2-1 | few | TRBV7-9 | TRBD2 | TGTGCCAGCAATTTTATAGCGGGGGGGTTCAATGAGCAGTTCTTC | CASNFIAGGFNEQFF
TRBJ2-3 | few | TRBV9 | NA | TGTGCCAGCAGCGTAGTTCGGGGGAGCACAGATACGCAGTATTTT | CASSVVRGSTDTQYF
TRBJ1-1 | NA | TRBV6-6 | NA | TGTGCCATCAGTTACTCGTACGGCACTGAAGCTTTCTTT | CAISYSYGTEAFF
TRBJ2-7 | NA | TRBV7-9 | TRBD2 | TGTGCCAGCAGCTTAACGGGGGGTGGTGGCTACGAGCAGTACTTC | CASSLTGGGGYEQYF
TRBJ2-6 | many | TRBV27 | TRBD1 | TGTGCCAGCCCGGGACAGAATAGCTCTGGGGCCAACGTCCTGACTTTC | CASPGQNSSGANVLTF
TRBJ2-5 | many | TRBV2 | TRBD1 | TGTGCCAGCAGTGAAGGAGGACAGGTGGAGACCCAGTACTTC | CASSEGGQVETQYF
TRBJ2-3 | NA | TRBV5-1 | TRBD1 | TGCGCCAGCAGTATGGACAGGGGCGATACGCAGTATTTT | CASSMDRGDTQYF
TRBJ2-7 | few | TRBV7-2 | NA | TGTGCCAGCAGAAAAGGACACGGTGGCTCCTACGAGCAGTACTTC | CASRKGHGGSYEQYF
TRBJ2-1 | NA | TRBV20-1 | NA | TGCAGTGCTAGAGTTGGGCGGGATGAGTTCTTC | CSARVGRDEFF
TRBJ2-5 | NA | TRBV5-1 | NA | TGCGCCAGCAGCCCCAGTGGTCGGTACCAAGAGACCCAGTACTTC | CASSPSGRYQETQYF
TRBJ1-2 | many | TRBV12-3/TRBV12-4 | NA | TGTGCCAGCAGTTTAGGTCTCTATGGCTACACCTTC | CASSLGLYGYTF
TRBJ2-1 | many | TRBV7-8 | TRBD2 | TGTGCCAGCAGCTTGGGCATCAGGACGGGAGGCGAAGAGCAGTTCTTC | CASSLGIRTGGEEQFF
TRBJ2-1 | NA | TRBV5-1 | TRBD1 | TGCGCCAGCAGCTTAAACTCCGGGACAGGGGCTCACAATGAGCAGTTCTTC | CASSLNSGTGAHNEQFF
TRBJ1-5 | NA | TRBV12-3/TRBV12-4 | NA | TGTGCCAGCAGTCTCTCCTGGACGGCGGAGCAGCCCCAGCATTTT | CASSLSWTAEQPQHF
TRBJ2-3 | NA | TRBV29-1 | TRBD2 | TGCAGCGTTGAAGGACTAGCGGGAGGGACAGATACGCAGTATTTT | CSVEGLAGGTDTQYF
TRBJ2-3 | NA | TRBV20-1 | NA | TGCAGTGCTAGGCACGGGTGGAGCACAGATACGCAGTATTTT | CSARHGWSTDTQYF
TRBJ2-5 | many | TRBV28 | NA | TGTGCCAGCACCTCCCCCGGGACGGAGAGCGAGACCCAGTACTTC | CASTSPGTESETQYF
TRBJ1-2 | few | TRBV12-3/TRBV12-4 | TRBD1 | TGTGCCAGCAGACAGGGACAGCAGTCCTATGGCTACACCTTC | CASRQGQQSYGYTF
TRBJ2-5 | NA | TRBV11-2 | TRBD2 | TGTGCCAGCAGCTTAGATTGGCGGCTAGCGGGAGTAGTAAGGGAGACCCAGTACTTC | CASSLDWRLAGVVRETQYF
TRBJ2-5 | few | TRBV12-3/TRBV12-4 | NA | TGTGCCAGCAGCATGAAAGAGACCCAGTACTTC | CASSMKETQYF
TRBJ2-4 | NA | TRBV11-2 | NA | TGTGCCAGCAGCTCCCAGGGTTATACGCAGTACTTC | CASSSQGYTQYF
TRBJ1-1 | NA | TRBV5-1 | NA | TGCGCCAGCAGCTTGGGGATGGCGAACACTGAAGCTTTCTTT | CASSLGMANTEAFF
TRBJ2-7 | NA | TRBV7-9 | TRBD2 | TGTGCCAGCAGCTTGAGCCTAGCGGGACCCTACGAGCAGTACTTC | CASSLSLAGPYEQYF
TRBJ1-2 | NA | TRBV5-1 | NA | TGCGCCAGCGGCCAATCGCATGCGGGGAACTATGGCTACACCTTC | CASGQSHAGNYGYTF
TRBJ2-3 | many | TRBV5-5 | TRBD2 | TGTGCCAGCAGCCCCGGGACTAGCGGCACAGATACGCAGTATTTT | CASSPGTSGTDTQYF
TRBJ2-1 | NA | TRBV24-1 | NA | TGTGCCACCAGTGATTGGGGTTCGTTGGAGCAGTTCTTC | CATSDWGSLEQFF